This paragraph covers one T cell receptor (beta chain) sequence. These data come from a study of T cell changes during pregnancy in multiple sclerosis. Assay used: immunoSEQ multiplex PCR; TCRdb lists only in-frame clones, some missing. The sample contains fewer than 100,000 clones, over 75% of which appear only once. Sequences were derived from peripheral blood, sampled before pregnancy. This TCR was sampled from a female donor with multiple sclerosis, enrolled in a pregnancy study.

The CDR3 region has the DNA TGTGCCATCTCTAAGACAGGGCGTCCCACTGAAGCTTTCTTT. Protein product: CAISKTGRPTEAFF. The rearrangement links TRBV10-3 to TRBJ1-1, with TRBD1 matching over 7 bases. The CDR3 length is 14 residues. Germline values: CDR1 ENHRY, CDR2 SYGVKD. V lost 8 bases and J lost 4; bases outside the gene matches: 10.